The 10 T cell receptor beta chains below all came from one sample that was sequenced in a study of CXCR3-negative and CXCR3-positive naive CD8 T cells. Findings and limits, study-wide: More hydrophobic TRB CDR3s occurred in CXCR3-positive than in CXCR3-negative naive cells.

The antigens for these receptors are not known. The authors made the TRB cDNA libraries by 5' RACE using UMI labels. Using the 5' RACE reads, TCRdb records one entry per CDR3 protein without DNA. The sample table includes 60,000 to 70,000 distinct CDR3 sequences. Sequenced material: naive CXCR3+ CD8+ T cells from blood. The subset denotes: CD45RO-CCR7+CD27+CD95- naive CD8+ T cells expressing CXCR3 (TNR3+). All receptors come from a human donor in good health. Some clones in this sample may be carry-over from other donors' samples.

The rearrangement joins TRBV29-1 to TRBJ2-2; the D call from TCRdb, TRBD1, cannot be confirmed without DNA. This CDR3 comprises 17 residues. The germline gives CDR1 SQVTM, CDR2 ANQGSEA. The CDR3 loop reads CSAGLTGEEENTGELFF.

The rearrangement uses TRBV7-9 and TRBJ2-7; there is no DNA to check the TCRdb D call of TRBD1. This CDR3 has 14 amino acids. Germline CDR1 is SEHNR and CDR2 is FQNEAQ (reference sequence). The CDR3 sequence: CASSLDPGVREQYF.

The chain couples TRBV5-1 to TRBJ2-5; no DNA is available, so the TRBD1 call from TCRdb remains unchecked. Germline-derived CDR1 and CDR2 are SGHRS and YFSETQ. The CDR3 sequence is 13 residues long. The chain's CDR3 is CASTEGGQETQYF.

The chain links TRBV6-6 to TRBJ2-1. Germline-derived CDR1 and CDR2 are MNHNY and SVGAGI (reference sequence). The CDR3 covers 11 residues. The CDR3 here is CASSLAREQFF.

This sequence joins TRBV7-3 and TRBJ1-1. Germline CDR1 and CDR2: SGHTA and FQGTGA. The CDR3 totals 13 residues. The CDR3 is CASSLGGLAEAFF.

The rearrangement uses TRBV12-3 or TRBV12-4 and TRBJ2-1; TCRdb indicates TRBD2, and absent DNA this call remains unverified. The CDR3 has 15 residues. CDR3 residues: CASSLATTRAGWQFF.

This chain connects TRBV6-5 to TRBJ2-1; TCRdb gives TRBD2 as the D gene, but with no DNA this cannot be confirmed. This CDR3 region has 12 residues. Looked up from germline, CDR1 is MNHEY and CDR2 is SVGAGI. CDR3: CASSTQGHEQFF.

The rearrangement joins TRBV24-1 to TRBJ2-2; checking the TCRdb D call of TRBD1 is not possible without DNA. From germline, CDR1 is KGHDR and CDR2 SFDVKD. CDR3 length: 15 residues. The CDR3 reads CATSEGDRDTGELFF.

The chain employs TRBV29-1 and TRBJ2-3. The CDR3 contains 11 residues. Germline V lookup: CDR1 SQVTM, CDR2 ANQGSEA. Here the CDR3 reads CSVEDLYTQYF.

The chain uses TRBV21-1 and TRBJ2-3; TCRdb's assignment of TRBD2 cannot be checked, as there is no DNA. TRBV21-1 is reported as a pseudogene. The CDR3 has 17 residues. CDR3 in amino acids: CASKLPLIAGVPDTQYF.